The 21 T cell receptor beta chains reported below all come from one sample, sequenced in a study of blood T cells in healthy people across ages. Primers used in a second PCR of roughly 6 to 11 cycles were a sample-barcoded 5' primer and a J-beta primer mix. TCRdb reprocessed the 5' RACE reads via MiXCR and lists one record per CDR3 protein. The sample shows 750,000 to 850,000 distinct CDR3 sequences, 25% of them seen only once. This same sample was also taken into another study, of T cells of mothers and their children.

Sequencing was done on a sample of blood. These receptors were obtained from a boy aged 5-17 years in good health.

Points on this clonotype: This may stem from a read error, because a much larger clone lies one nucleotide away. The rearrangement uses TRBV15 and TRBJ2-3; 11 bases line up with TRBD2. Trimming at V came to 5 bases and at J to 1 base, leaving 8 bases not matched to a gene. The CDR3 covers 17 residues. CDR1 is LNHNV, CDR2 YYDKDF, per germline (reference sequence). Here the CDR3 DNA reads TGTGCCACCAGCGGAGGTGGGACTAGCGGCGGCACAGATACGCAGTATTTT. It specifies CATSGGGTSGGTDTQYF.

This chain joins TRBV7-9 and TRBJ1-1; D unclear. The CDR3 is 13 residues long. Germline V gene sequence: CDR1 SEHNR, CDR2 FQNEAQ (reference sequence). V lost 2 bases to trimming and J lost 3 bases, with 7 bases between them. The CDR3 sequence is CASSLTSDTEAFF. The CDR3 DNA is TGTGCCAGCAGCTTAACAAGTGACACTGAAGCTTTCTTT.

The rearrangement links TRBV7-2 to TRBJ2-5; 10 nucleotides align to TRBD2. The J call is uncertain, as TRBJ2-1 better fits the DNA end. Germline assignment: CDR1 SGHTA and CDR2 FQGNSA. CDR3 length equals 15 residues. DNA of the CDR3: TGTGCCAGCAGCTTCCTCCTAGCGGGGGAGGCTGAGCAGTTCTTC. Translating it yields CASSFLLAGEAEQFF.

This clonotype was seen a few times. CDR3 bases: TGTGCCAGCAGCTTTCGGGGGCGAAATTCACCCCTCCACTTT. It specifies CASSFRGRNSPLHF. The V call is TRBV11-2, the J call TRBJ1-6; possible D gene TRBD1, 6 bases. Germline V lookup: CDR1 SGHAT, CDR2 FQNNGV. The CDR3 consists of 14 residues. Trimming pared 3 bases from V and 7 bases from J, leaving 10 bases between. Drawing the rest from reference TRBV11-2 and TRBJ1-6, the complete variable domain is EAGVAQSPRYKIIEKRQSVAFWCNPISGHATLYWYQQILGQGPKLLIQFQNNGVVDDSQLPKDRFSAERLKGVDSTLKIQPAKLEDSAVYLCASSFRGRNSPLHFGNGTRLTVT.

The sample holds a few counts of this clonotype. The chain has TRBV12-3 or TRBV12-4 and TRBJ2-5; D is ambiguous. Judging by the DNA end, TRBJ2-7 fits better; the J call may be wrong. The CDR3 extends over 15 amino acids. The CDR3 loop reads CASSLFDPFSYEQYF. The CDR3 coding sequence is TGTGCCAGCAGTTTATTTGATCCCTTTTCCTACGAGCAGTACTTC.

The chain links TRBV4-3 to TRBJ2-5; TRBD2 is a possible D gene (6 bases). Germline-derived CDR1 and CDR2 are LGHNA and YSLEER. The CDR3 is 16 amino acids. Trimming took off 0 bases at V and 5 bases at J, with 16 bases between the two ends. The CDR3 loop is CASSQESGVFRETQYF. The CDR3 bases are TGCGCCAGCAGCCAAGAATCGGGAGTCTTTCGGGAGACCCAGTACTTC.

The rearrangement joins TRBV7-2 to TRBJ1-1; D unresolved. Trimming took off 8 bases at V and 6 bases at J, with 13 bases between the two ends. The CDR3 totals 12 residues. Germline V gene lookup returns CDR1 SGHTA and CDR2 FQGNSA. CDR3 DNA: TGTGCCAGCGGTTTTAACGGCCCTGAAGCTTTCTTT. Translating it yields CASGFNGPEAFF.

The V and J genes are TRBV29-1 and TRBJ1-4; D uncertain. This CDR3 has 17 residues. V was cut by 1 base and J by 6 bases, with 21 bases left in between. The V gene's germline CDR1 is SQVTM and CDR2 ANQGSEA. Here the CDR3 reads CSVEVSGSGPSYEKLFF. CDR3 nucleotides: TGCAGCGTTGAAGTGAGTGGCAGCGGCCCTTCTTATGAAAAACTGTTTTTT.

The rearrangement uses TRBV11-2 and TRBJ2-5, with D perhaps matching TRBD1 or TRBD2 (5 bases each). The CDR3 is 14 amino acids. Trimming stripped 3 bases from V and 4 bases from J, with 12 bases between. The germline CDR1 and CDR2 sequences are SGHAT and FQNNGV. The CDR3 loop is CASSLGTTRETQYF. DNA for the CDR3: TGTGCCAGCAGCTTGGGGACGACTCGAGAGACCCAGTACTTC. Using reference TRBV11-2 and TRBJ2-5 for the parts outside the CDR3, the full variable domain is EAGVAQSPRYKIIEKRQSVAFWCNPISGHATLYWYQQILGQGPKLLIQFQNNGVVDDSQLPKDRFSAERLKGVDSTLKIQPAKLEDSAVYLCASSLGTTRETQYFGPGTRLLVL.

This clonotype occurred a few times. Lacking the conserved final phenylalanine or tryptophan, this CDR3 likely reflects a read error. The CDR3 loop is CASRPTGLAYEQYL. CDR3 nucleotides: TGTGCCAGTAGACCGACAGGTCTAGCCTACGAGCAGTACCTC. The chain employs TRBV27 and TRBJ2-7; weak D call: TRBD1 (6 bases). CDR3 size: 14 residues. Trimming stripped 9 bases from V and 2 bases from J, with 17 bases between. Germline CDR1 MNHEY, CDR2 SMNVEV (reference sequence).

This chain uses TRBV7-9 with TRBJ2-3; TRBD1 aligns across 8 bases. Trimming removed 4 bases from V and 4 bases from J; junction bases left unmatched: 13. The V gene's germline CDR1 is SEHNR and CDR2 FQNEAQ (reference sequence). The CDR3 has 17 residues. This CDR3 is CASSSTLDRGGADTQYF. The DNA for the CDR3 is TGTGCCAGCAGCTCTACACTAGACAGGGGCGGCGCAGATACGCAGTATTTT.

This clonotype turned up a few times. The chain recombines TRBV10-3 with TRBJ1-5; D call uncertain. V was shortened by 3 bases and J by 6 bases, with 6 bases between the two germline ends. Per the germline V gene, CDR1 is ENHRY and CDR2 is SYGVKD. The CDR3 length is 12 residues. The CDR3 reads CAISEKLQPQHF. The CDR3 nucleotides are TGTGCCATCAGTGAAAAACTTCAGCCCCAGCATTTT.

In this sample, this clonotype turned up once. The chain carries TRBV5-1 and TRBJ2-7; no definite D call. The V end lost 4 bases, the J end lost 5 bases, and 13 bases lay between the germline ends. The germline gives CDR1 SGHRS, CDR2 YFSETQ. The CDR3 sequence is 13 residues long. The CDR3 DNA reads TGCGCCAGCAGCAGGCAGGTCGTGGACGAGCAGTACTTC. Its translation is CASSRQVVDEQYF.

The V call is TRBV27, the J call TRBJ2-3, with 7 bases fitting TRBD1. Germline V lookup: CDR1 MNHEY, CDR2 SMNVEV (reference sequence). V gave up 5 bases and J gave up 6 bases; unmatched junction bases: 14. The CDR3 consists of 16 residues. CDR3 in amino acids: CASSARTDRVQDTQYF. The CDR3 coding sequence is TGTGCCAGCAGTGCCCGAACCGACAGGGTTCAGGATACGCAGTATTTT.

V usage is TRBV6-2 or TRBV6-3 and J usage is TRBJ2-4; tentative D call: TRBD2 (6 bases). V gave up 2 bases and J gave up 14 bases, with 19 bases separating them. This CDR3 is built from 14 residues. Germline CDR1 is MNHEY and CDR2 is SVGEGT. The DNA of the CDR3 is TGTGCCAGCAGTTACGGGGGGATAAAGGTTCCAGAGTACTTC. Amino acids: CASSYGGIKVPEYF.

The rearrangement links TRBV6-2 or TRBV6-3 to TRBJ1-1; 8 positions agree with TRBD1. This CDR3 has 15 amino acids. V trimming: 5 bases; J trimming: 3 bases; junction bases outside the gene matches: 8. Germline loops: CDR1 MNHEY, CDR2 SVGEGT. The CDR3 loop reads CASSAPSTGDTEAFF. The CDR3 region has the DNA TGTGCCAGCAGTGCCCCGTCGACAGGGGACACTGAAGCTTTCTTT.

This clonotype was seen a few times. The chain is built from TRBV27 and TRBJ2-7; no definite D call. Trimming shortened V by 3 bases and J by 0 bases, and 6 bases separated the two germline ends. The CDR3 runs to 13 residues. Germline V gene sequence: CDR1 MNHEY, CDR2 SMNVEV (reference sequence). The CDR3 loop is CASSFRTSYEQYF. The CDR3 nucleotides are TGTGCCAGCAGTTTTCGCACCTCCTACGAGCAGTACTTC.

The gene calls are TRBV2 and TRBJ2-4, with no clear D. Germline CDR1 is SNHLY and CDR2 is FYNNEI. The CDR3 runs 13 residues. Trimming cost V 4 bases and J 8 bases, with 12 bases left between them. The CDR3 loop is CASSVTAQDIQYF. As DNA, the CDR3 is TGTGCCAGCAGTGTAACGGCGCAGGACATTCAGTACTTC.

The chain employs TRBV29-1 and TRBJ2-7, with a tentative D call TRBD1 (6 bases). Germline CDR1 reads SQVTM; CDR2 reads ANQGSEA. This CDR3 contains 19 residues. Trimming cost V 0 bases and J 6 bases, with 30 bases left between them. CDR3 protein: CSVEDPTGTSGDGSGEQYF. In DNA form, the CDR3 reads TGCAGCGTTGAAGATCCTACAGGGACAAGCGGCGATGGTTCGGGCGAGCAGTACTTC.

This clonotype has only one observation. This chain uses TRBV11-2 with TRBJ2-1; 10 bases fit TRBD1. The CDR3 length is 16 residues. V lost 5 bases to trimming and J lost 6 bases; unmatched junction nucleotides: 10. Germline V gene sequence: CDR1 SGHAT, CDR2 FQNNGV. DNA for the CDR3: TGTGCCAGCAGCACCAGGGACAGGGGTGTAGGCAATGAGCAGTTCTTC. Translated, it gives CASSTRDRGVGNEQFF.

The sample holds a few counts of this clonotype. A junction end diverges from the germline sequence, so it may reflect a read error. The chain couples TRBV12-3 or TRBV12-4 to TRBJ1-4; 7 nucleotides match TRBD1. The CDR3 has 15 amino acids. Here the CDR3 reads CARSFPGQLNEKLFF. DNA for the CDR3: TGTGCCCGCAGTTTTCCGGGACAGCTTAATGAAAAACTGTTTTTT.